Listed below are T cell receptor beta chains from one sample, sequenced in a study of T cell responses to AZD1222 COVID-19 vaccine. The protocol was immunoSEQ multiplex PCR, while the TCRdb copy is restricted to in-frame clones and leaves out a portion. In the table there are 130,000 or so clones, 75% to 95% of which are singletons. The sample in question was peripheral blood, obtained 28 days after the second AZD1222 dose. These receptors all stem from an adult who received the AZD1222 COVID-19 vaccine. Each CDR3 is given with its conserved first and last residue. D genes are given only for firm matches. Clone size is given for some rows only: seen once, a few or many times, or a class if the clone is expanded.

>TRBV9|TRBD2|TRBJ2-2|.
CASSSPPGGGELFF
TGTGCCAGCAGCTCTCCCCCGGGGGGCGGGGAGCTGTTTTTT
>TRBV9|TRBD2|TRBJ2-3|.
CASSAPGTSGPISQYF
TGTGCCAGCAGCGCTCCCGGGACTAGCGGACCCATTTCGCAGTATTTT
>TRBV6-5|.|TRBJ1-6|.
CASSPRAGGGALHF
TGTGCCAGCAGTCCCCGGGCCGGTGGAGGAGCCCTCCACTTT
>TRBV18|.|TRBJ1-3|.
CASSPTDSGNTIYF
TGTGCCAGCTCACCGACAGACTCTGGAAACACCATATATTTT
>TRBV12-3/TRBV12-4|.|TRBJ2-3|.
CASRFSTDTQYF
TGTGCCAGCAGGTTTAGCACAGATACGCAGTATTTT
>TRBV2|.|TRBJ1-2|.
CASRPDSTNYGYTF
TGTGCCAGCAGGCCTGACAGCACTAACTATGGCTACACCTTC
>TRBV19|.|TRBJ1-1|once
CASQTGQNTEAFF
TGTGCCAGTCAAACGGGACAGAACACTGAAGCTTTCTTT
>TRBV30|.|TRBJ1-2|.
CAWSYRPGGGYTF
TGTGCCTGGAGCTATAGACCAGGTGGTGGCTACACCTTC
>TRBV19|TRBD1|TRBJ1-5|.
CASSIVGGTDGQPQHF
TGTGCCAGTAGTATTGTAGGGGGGACAGATGGGCAGCCCCAGCATTTT
>TRBV29-1|TRBD1|TRBJ1-1|.
CSVEANGQATEAFF
TGCAGCGTTGAAGCGAATGGACAGGCCACTGAAGCTTTCTTT
>TRBV30|.|TRBJ1-5|once
CAWSVSGNNQPQHF
TGTGCCTGGAGTGTTTCGGGAAACAATCAGCCCCAGCATTTT
>TRBV5-1|.|TRBJ1-6|.
CASSLEAVNSPLHF
TGCGCCAGCAGCTTGGAGGCAGTGAATTCACCCCTCCACTTT
>TRBV11-2|.|TRBJ1-1|once
CASILPRSEAFF
TGTGCCAGCATACTCCCGAGGAGTGAAGCTTTCTTT
>TRBV18|.|TRBJ1-1|.
CASSPPTTLEAFF
TGTGCCAGCTCACCACCGACGACATTGGAAGCTTTCTTT
>TRBV5-4|.|TRBJ2-2|.
CASSLRGRSTGELFF
TGTGCCAGCAGCTTAAGAGGGAGGAGCACCGGGGAGCTGTTTTTT
>TRBV2|.|TRBJ1-1|.
CASSEALGEGARETEAFF
TGTGCCAGCAGTGAAGCCCTTGGGGAAGGCGCGCGGGAAACTGAAGCTTTCTTT
>TRBV6-6|.|TRBJ1-4|.
CASIQGGAEKLFF
TGTGCCAGCATCCAGGGAGGGGCTGAAAAACTGTTTTTT
>TRBV19|.|TRBJ1-5|.
CASLRAGDSNQPQHF
TGTGCCAGTCTCCGGGCGGGGGATAGCAATCAGCCCCAGCATTTT
>TRBV25-1|TRBD1|TRBJ1-1|.
CASSDGQTGVNTEAFF
TGTGCCAGCAGTGATGGCCAAACAGGGGTGAACACTGAAGCTTTCTTT
>TRBV11-2|.|TRBJ2-2|.
CASSQVRTGELFF
TGTGCCAGCAGCCAGGTTCGGACCGGGGAGCTGTTTTTT
>TRBV5-1|TRBD1|TRBJ1-1|.
CASSFGTGGETEAFF
TGCGCCAGCAGCTTTGGGACAGGGGGCGAGACTGAAGCTTTCTTT
>TRBV5-1|.|TRBJ2-1|.
CASSLNRAGTPYNEQFF
TGCGCCAGCAGCTTGAATAGGGCGGGGACACCCTACAATGAGCAGTTCTTC
>TRBV28|TRBD1|TRBJ1-2|.
CASSSSGGSGYTF
TGTGCCAGCAGTTCATCAGGGGGCTCTGGCTACACCTTC
>TRBV9|TRBD2|TRBJ2-2|few
CASSPRRSGRFELFF
TGTGCCAGCAGCCCGCGTCGGAGCGGGAGATTTGAGCTGTTTTTT
>TRBV30|.|TRBJ1-5|.
CAWSVLNQPQHF
TGTGCCTGGAGTGTACTGAATCAGCCCCAGCATTTT
>TRBV7-3|.|TRBJ2-3|.
CASSLGGTVGTDTQYF
TGTGCCAGCAGCTTAGGGGGAACGGTGGGCACAGATACGCAGTATTTT
>TRBV19|.|TRBJ1-6|.
CASSAPPGTLNNSPLHF
TGTGCCAGTAGTGCACCCCCCGGGACACTTAATAATTCACCCCTCCACTTT
>TRBV11-3|TRBD1|TRBJ1-1|.
CASSHGQGEAFF
TGTGCCAGCAGCCATGGACAGGGAGAGGCTTTCTTT